Listed below are T cell receptor beta chains from one sample, sequenced in a study of T cell changes during pregnancy in multiple sclerosis. Data came from immunoSEQ multiplex PCR; TCRdb stores just in-frame clones and leaves some out. The table lists over 25,000 clones, just over 90% of them singletons. The sequenced sample was CD4+ T cells from peripheral blood mononuclear cells, obtained in the first trimester of pregnancy. These receptors were collected from a female donor with multiple sclerosis, enrolled in a pregnancy study. The CDR3 runs from the conserved cysteine through the conserved F or W. Each record gives: J gene, D gene, CDR3 length, V gene, CDR3 protein, CDR3 DNA. The D gene is left open where the match is weak.

TRBJ1-2 | TRBD1 | 15 | TRBV9 | CASTHGTGPWYGYTF | TGTGCCAGCACCCACGGGACAGGGCCTTGGTATGGCTACACCTTC
TRBJ2-5 | . | 15 | TRBV7-2 | CASSLFAVTQETQYF | TGTGCCAGCAGCTTATTCGCGGTTACCCAAGAGACCCAGTACTTC
TRBJ2-1 | . | 15 | TRBV5-1 | CASSRNRVSYNEQFF | TGCGCCAGCAGCCGGAACAGGGTCTCCTACAATGAGCAGTTCTTC
TRBJ1-5 | TRBD1 | 13 | TRBV30 | CAWSGTGGQPQHF | TGTGCCTGGAGTGGAACAGGGGGTCAGCCCCAGCATTTT
TRBJ2-1 | . | 13 | TRBV27 | CASSFVRYNEQFF | TGTGCCAGCAGTTTCGTCAGGTACAATGAGCAGTTCTTC
TRBJ1-6 | . | 16 | TRBV5-6 | CASSPWPVLYGSPLHF | TGTGCCAGCAGCCCCTGGCCGGTCCTCTACGGGTCACCCCTCCACTTT
TRBJ1-1 | . | 10 | TRBV2 | CASGEYEAFF | TGTGCCAGCGGGGAGTATGAAGCTTTCTTT
TRBJ2-1 | TRBD2 | 18 | TRBV2 | CASRGLAGGGHLNNEQFF | TGTGCCAGCAGGGGACTAGCGGGGGGCGGGCACCTTAACAATGAGCAGTTCTTC
TRBJ2-3 | . | 17 | TRBV5-1 | CASSPTRGLIAPDTQYF | TGCGCCAGCAGCCCCACTCGAGGCCTGATCGCCCCAGATACGCAGTATTTT
TRBJ2-5 | TRBD2 | 16 | TRBV5-1 | CASSLLASGMQETQYF | TGCGCCAGCAGCTTGTTGGCTAGCGGGATGCAAGAGACCCAGTACTTC
TRBJ1-5 | TRBD1 | 13 | TRBV30 | CAWSTQGDQPQHF | TGTGCCTGGAGCACTCAGGGGGATCAGCCCCAGCATTTT
TRBJ2-7 | TRBD1 | 13 | TRBV6-5 | CASRGQGPYEQYF | TGTGCCAGCAGGGGACAGGGACCTTACGAGCAGTACTTC
TRBJ2-3 | TRBD2 | 14 | TRBV7-2 | CASAGGNPTDTQYF | TGTGCCAGTGCGGGGGGGAACCCCACAGATACGCAGTATTTT
TRBJ1-1 | . | 13 | TRBV7-9 | CASSLDSGTEAFF | TGTGCCAGCAGCCTAGACAGTGGCACTGAAGCTTTCTTT
TRBJ2-4 | TRBD2 | 14 | TRBV7-2 | CASSRSGGVNIQYF | TGTGCCAGCAGCCGTAGCGGGGGGGTAAACATTCAGTACTTC
TRBJ1-2 | . | 13 | TRBV7-9 | CASSLFRERGYTF | TGTGCCAGCAGCTTATTTAGGGAGAGGGGCTACACCTTC
TRBJ2-1 | TRBD2 | 17 | TRBV27 | CASRVRAGVGTYNEQFF | TGTGCCAGCAGAGTCCGAGCGGGGGTAGGGACCTACAATGAGCAGTTCTTC
TRBJ1-2 | . | 14 | TRBV5-5 | CASSSDYADYGYTF | TGTGCCAGCAGCTCAGATTATGCGGACTATGGCTACACCTTC
TRBJ2-3 | TRBD2 | 21 | TRBV28 | CASSFLGPGGTSGGAIDTQYF | TGTGCCAGCAGTTTCTTAGGTCCAGGAGGGACTAGCGGGGGGGCCATAGATACGCAGTATTTT
TRBJ1-2 | . | 15 | TRBV18 | CASNGERLNSYGYTF | TGTGCCAGCAATGGGGAGAGACTAAATTCCTATGGCTACACCTTC
TRBJ2-3 | TRBD2 | 17 | TRBV5-1 | CASSYGLPSGGADTQYF | TGCGCCAGCAGCTATGGACTCCCTAGCGGGGGTGCAGATACGCAGTATTTT
TRBJ2-2 | . | 13 | TRBV7-9 | CASGESDTGELFF | TGTGCCAGCGGGGAGTCGGACACCGGGGAGCTGTTTTTT